Presented here are 2 T cell receptor beta chains from one specimen sequenced in a study of T cell clusters in autoimmune cytopenias. Multiplex touch-down PCR amplified TRB using TRB-A and TRB-B pools in one tube. Using the multiplex PCR reads, TCRdb records one entry per CDR3 protein without DNA. Here the sample table reports about 3,500 distinct CDR3 sequences. Each sample's input was around 250 ng genomic DNA, some 38,000 genome equivalents. Sequencing was performed on peripheral blood. The receptors stem from a human donor with an autoimmune cytopenia or autoimmune hepatitis (not recorded which).

The CDR3 loop reads CSASKDNYYGYTF. The chain employs TRBV20-1 and TRBJ1-2. CDR3 length: 13 amino acids. CDR1 and CDR2 from the germline V gene are DFQATT and SNEGSKA (reference sequence).

Judged by frequency, this clonotype is medium-sized. J is TRBJ2-1 and V is TRBV6-6. CDR3 length: 11 amino acids. In germline, CDR1 is MNHNY, CDR2 SVGAGI (reference sequence). CDR3 in amino acids: CASTEWGEQFF.